This TCR beta chain was found in a study of CD8 T cells in Susac syndrome. Random hexamers were used to reverse transcribe the RNA input (about 0.5 to 1 ug). MiXCR, applied by TCRdb to the immunoSEQ multiplex PCR reads, yields one record per CDR3 protein. The sample has some 190,000 distinct CDR3 sequences; approximately 94% are singletons. V dropped 4 bases and J dropped 0 bases, with 3 bases sitting between them. Germline-derived CDR1 and CDR2 are GTSNPN and SVGIG (reference sequence). CDR3 length: 11 amino acids. Sequencing of TCR beta was performed on blood CD8+ T cells and on blood CD4+ T cells. Controls comprised healthy donors matched for age and sex. Isolation of CD8+ and CD4+ T cells was performed negatively, whereas enrichment of TEMRA cells was done by FACS.

J is TRBJ1-1 and V is TRBV30; D is undetermined. Sequencing input: CD4+ T cells from PBMCs. The receptor's source is a human donor in good health. As DNA, the CDR3 is TGTGCCTGGAATCTGAACACTGAAGCTTTCTTT. Its protein is CAWNLNTEAFF. Full variable domain (rest looked up from reference TRBV30 and TRBJ1-1): SQTIHQWPATLVQPVGSPLSLECTVEGTSNPNLYWYRQAAGRGLQLLFYSVGIGQISSEVPQNLSASRPQDRQFILSSKKLLLSDSGFYLCAWNLNTEAFFGQGTRLTVV.